A single sample is the source of the 23 T cell receptor beta chains below, sequenced in a study of beta chain features in type 1 diabetes. Study observations and caveats: A moderate, significant TCRB CDR3 shortening appeared in type 1 diabetes across four CD4+ subsets.

The antigens for these receptors are not known. The isolated RNA, all of it, was reverse transcribed, so expressed TCRB transcripts were what got sequenced. This table comes from immunoSEQ multiplex PCR, and its TCRdb copy is limited to in-frame clones, with some not included. The sample lists some 700,000 clones, roughly 12% occurring once. The sample was naive CD4+ T cells from blood. Source of these receptors: a man younger than 35 with type 1 diabetes.

V and J are TRBV10-1 and TRBJ1-1; 7 bases fit TRBD1. Germline trimming cut 4 bases from V and 2 bases from J; bases unmatched to any gene: 4. From germline, CDR1 is WNHNN and CDR2 SYGVQD (reference sequence). This CDR3 contains 14 residues. For the CDR3, the DNA is TGCGCCAGCAGTGGGGACAGATTAAACACTGAAGCTTTCTTT. This codes for CASSGDRLNTEAFF.

This rearrangement joins TRBV10-2 to TRBJ1-1, with D perhaps matching TRBD1 (5 bases). Trimming took off 5 bases at V and 0 bases at J, with 7 bases between the two ends. The CDR3 is made up of 13 amino acids. Germline V gene sequence: CDR1 WSHSY, CDR2 SAAADI. The CDR3 DNA is TGCGCCAGCAGTAGGGGATTGAACACTGAAGCTTTCTTT. It translates to CASSRGLNTEAFF.

Worth noting for this clone: The sample contains more than one DNA sequence encoding this CDR3. The rearrangement links TRBV12-5 to TRBJ1-6; D ambiguous. The V and J ends lost 0 bases and 0 bases respectively, with 9 bases between them. The CDR3 length is 17 residues. Germline-derived CDR1 and CDR2 are LGHNT and FRNRAP. CDR3 bases: TGTGCTAGTGGTTTGGTATTAGCAAGCTCCTATAATTCACCCCTCCACTTT. Translated, it gives CASGLVLASSYNSPLHF.

The V call is TRBV5-1, the J call TRBJ2-5; TRBD1 agrees at 8 bases. The CDR3 spans 15 residues. CDR1 and CDR2 (germline): SGHRS, YFSETQ. The V segment lost 0 bases and the J segment 1 base; nucleotides outside the gene matches: 2. The DNA of the CDR3 is TGCGCCAGCAGCTTGGTCGGACAGGGCCAAGAGACCCAGTACTTC. It encodes CASSLVGQGQETQYF.

As regards this clone: This specimen includes other DNA sequences encoding the same CDR3. This chain connects TRBV30 to TRBJ1-1, with a weak D call TRBD1 (6 bases). V was pared by 0 bases and J by 2 bases, with 7 bases between. The CDR3 is 13 amino acids. Germline CDR1 is GTSNPN and CDR2 is SVGIG (reference sequence). Written as DNA, the CDR3 is TGTGCCTGGAGTGTGGGGGCCAACACTGAAGCTTTCTTT. Translating it yields CAWSVGANTEAFF.

V is TRBV30 and J is TRBJ1-3; the match to TRBD1 covers 8 bases. V dropped 5 bases and J dropped 0; count of bases not matched to a gene: 6. From germline, CDR1 is GTSNPN and CDR2 SVGIG (reference sequence). There are 15 residues in the CDR3. The CDR3 coding sequence is TGTGCCTGGGGGGGACAGGAGAGCTCTGGAAACACCATATATTTT. This gives the protein CAWGGQESSGNTIYF.

The chain has TRBV30 and TRBJ1-1; D remains ambiguous. The V gene's germline CDR1 is GTSNPN and CDR2 SVGIG (reference sequence). This CDR3 spans 13 amino acids. The CDR3 sequence: CARRVNLATEAFF. CDR3 coding DNA: TGTGCTCGTAGGGTAAACCTGGCCACTGAAGCTTTCTTT.

As regards this clone: Other DNA sequences in this specimen translate into the identical CDR3. The V call is TRBV20-1, the J call TRBJ1-2; no clear D gene. V dropped 1 base and J dropped 6 bases, with 3 bases sitting between them. This CDR3 has 10 amino acids. Germline V gene data show CDR1 as DFQATT and CDR2 as SNEGSKA (reference sequence). This CDR3 reads CSARVDGYTF. DNA of the CDR3: TGCAGTGCTAGAGTAGATGGCTACACCTTC.

This rearrangement joins TRBV5-1 to TRBJ1-4; D gene ambiguous. V was trimmed by 3 bases and J by 5 bases, leaving 14 bases between them. CDR3 length: 15 residues. The V gene's germline CDR1 is SGHRS and CDR2 YFSETQ. The CDR3 bases are TGCGCCAGCAGCTCCCGGGCAGGCCTGAATGAAAAACTGTTTTTT. Translated: CASSSRAGLNEKLFF.

The chain couples TRBV9 to TRBJ2-1, with 8 bases matching TRBD2. Germline lookup yields CDR1 SGDLS and CDR2 YYNGEE. The length of the CDR3 is 18 residues. Trimming removed 0 bases from V and 4 bases from J; junction bases left unmatched: 12. The CDR3 loop is CASSVAGDRGGSYNEQFF. The CDR3 region has the DNA TGTGCCAGCAGCGTAGCTGGAGACCGGGGGGGATCGTACAATGAGCAGTTCTTC.

This chain uses TRBV6-6 with TRBJ2-3; TRBD2 matches 12 bases. From germline, CDR1 is MNHNY and CDR2 SVGAGI (reference sequence). The CDR3 runs 16 residues. The J segment lost 4 bases and the V segment lost 0 bases, leaving 2 bases of the junction unmatched. In nucleotides, the CDR3 is TGTGCCAGCAGTTACTCGCCTAGCGGGGGGGCAGATACGCAGTATTTT. It codes for CASSYSPSGGADTQYF.

This clone occurred a few times. V is TRBV5-8 and J is TRBJ2-1, with TRBD2 as a possible D gene (6 bases). CDR3 length: 14 residues. The germline CDR1 and CDR2 sequences are SGHTS and YDEGEE. Trimming removed 3 bases at V and 7 bases at J, with 14 bases between. The DNA for the CDR3 is TGTGCCAGCAGCTGGAGGGGACGGAGAAATGAGCAGTTCTTC. Its protein is CASSWRGRRNEQFF.

The chain employs TRBV5-6 and TRBJ2-1, with 11 bases aligning to TRBD2. The germline gives CDR1 SGHDT, CDR2 YYEEEE. The V gene end was trimmed by 7 bases and the J gene end by 2 bases; junction bases not matched to a gene: 5. CDR3 length: 15 residues. This CDR3 is CASLGTSGAYNEQFF. In DNA, the CDR3 is TGTGCCAGCCTCGGGACTAGCGGAGCCTACAATGAGCAGTTCTTC.

The chain couples TRBV28 to TRBJ2-7; the match to TRBD2 covers 7 bases. The CDR3 covers 15 residues. V was pared by 5 bases and J by 4 bases, with 11 bases of the junction left unmatched. The germline gives CDR1 MDHEN, CDR2 SYDVKM. This chain's CDR3 is CASSSGTESLYEQYF. The CDR3 DNA reads TGTGCCAGCAGTAGCGGGACGGAGAGCTTGTACGAGCAGTACTTC.

The rearrangement joins TRBV6-6 to TRBJ2-4, with D possibly TRBD2 on 6 matching bases. Germline V gives CDR1 MNHNY, CDR2 SVGAGI (reference sequence). V lost 7 bases, J lost 3 bases, and 13 bases lay in between. The length of the CDR3 is 14 residues. The CDR3 reads CASTSRESKNIQYF. The CDR3 DNA follows: TGTGCCAGCACCTCGCGGGAAAGCAAAAACATTCAGTACTTC.

J is TRBJ2-7 and V is TRBV10-1; 8 bases fit TRBD1. The J segment lost 6 bases and the V segment lost 4 bases, leaving 8 bases of the junction unmatched. The germline V gene encodes CDR1 WNHNN and CDR2 SYGVQD (reference sequence). The CDR3 loop spans 14 amino acids. CDR3 bases: TGCGCCAGCAGTGGCCGGACAGGGATCTCCGAGCAGTACTTC. Protein sequence: CASSGRTGISEQYF.

This clone appeared once. V usage is TRBV6-5 and J usage is TRBJ2-5; no reliable D call. V was cut by 6 bases and J by 2 bases, with 7 bases left in between. This CDR3 has 12 amino acids. The germline CDR1 and CDR2 sequences are MNHEY and SVGAGI. CDR3 in amino acids: CASSRAQETQYF. The CDR3 nucleotides are TGTGCCAGCAGCCGGGCTCAAGAGACCCAGTACTTC.

The rearrangement joins TRBV6-6 to TRBJ1-1; D uncertain. Germline CDR1 is MNHNY and CDR2 is SVGAGI (reference sequence). CDR3 length: 14 amino acids. Trimming pared 0 bases from V and 12 bases from J, leaving 17 bases between. Written as DNA, the CDR3 is TGTGCCAGCAGTTACTCGAGCGCTGACGTGAACACTTTCTTT. This gives the protein CASSYSSADVNTFF.

The gene calls are TRBV11-3 and TRBJ1-2; D is possibly TRBD1 (5 bases). The CDR3 is made up of 13 amino acids. Per germline, CDR1 SGHNT and CDR2 YENEEA. V was pared by 5 bases and J by 3 bases, with 10 bases between. Here the CDR3 reads CASSHQTDYGYTF. The CDR3 nucleotides read TGTGCCAGCAGCCATCAGACAGACTATGGCTACACCTTC.

This clone was counted a few times. V and J are TRBV5-1 and TRBJ2-3; D remains ambiguous. The CDR3 spans 12 residues. V dropped 4 bases and J dropped 6 bases, with 9 bases sitting between them. From germline, CDR1 is SGHRS and CDR2 YFSETQ. The CDR3 is CASSAQRDTQYF. As DNA, the CDR3 is TGCGCCAGCAGCGCCCAAAGGGATACGCAGTATTTT.

This clone was found a few times. This sequence joins TRBV19 and TRBJ2-7; no reliable D call. V lost 7 bases to trimming and J lost 2 bases, with 15 bases between them. Germline CDR1 is LNHDA and CDR2 is SQIVND (reference sequence). This CDR3 spans 14 amino acids. CDR3: CASTPGSVPYEQYF. The CDR3 DNA follows: TGTGCCAGTACCCCCGGCAGTGTTCCCTACGAGCAGTACTTC.

This clone was counted between two and nine times. J is TRBJ1-5 and V is TRBV30; no definite D call. The CDR3 loop spans 19 amino acids. CDR1 and CDR2 (germline): GTSNPN, SVGIG (reference sequence). Trimming removed 2 bases from V and 1 base from J, with 24 bases in between. The CDR3 DNA is TGTGCCTGGAGTCCGGAGGAATTAAACCAAGGAATCAGCAATCAGCCCCAGCATTTT. Encoded protein: CAWSPEELNQGISNQPQHF.

The chain couples TRBV10-3 to TRBJ1-2; 9 nucleotides match TRBD1. The germline gives CDR1 ENHRY, CDR2 SYGVKD. CDR3 length: 14 residues. After removal of 10 bases from V and 7 bases from J, the junction contained 13 bases not matched to a gene. The CDR3 spells CATEELGTGTGYTF. CDR3 nucleotide sequence: TGTGCCACCGAGGAGTTAGGGACAGGGACTGGCTACACCTTC.